A single count supports the clone carrying this T cell receptor beta chain. The antigen is unknown. Adolescents were screened for latent TB by skin test and IGRA. The sample comes from a study of T cells in tuberculosis. In the study overall: CD1B tetramers identified T cells specific for mycobacterial lipid GMM. Points from the study as a whole: Classification accuracy was 87% (AUROC 0.8 to 0.9) with the GMM-specific repertoire.

The V gene end was trimmed by 5 bases and the J gene end by 3 bases; junction bases not matched to a gene: 8. The CDR3 runs 16 residues. Germline CDR1 and CDR2: SNHLY and FYNNEI. TCRdb's table, derived via immunoSEQ multiplex PCR, lists solely in-frame clones and lacks some. The table lists roughly 28,000 clones, over 90% of them singletons. This rearrangement joins TRBV2 to TRBJ2-1; 9 bases line up with TRBD1. The sample consisted of PBMCs. This TCR was recovered from a donor between 5 and 29 years old with latent tuberculosis or without tuberculosis infection. The CDR3 loop is CASSLGQGPNYNEQFF. The CDR3 region has the DNA TGTGCCAGCAGTTTAGGACAGGGGCCTAACTACAATGAGCAGTTCTTC.